The next 3 T cell receptor beta chains were all read from a single sample in a study of blood T cell repertoires in COVID-19. The data were produced by immunoSEQ multiplex PCR, yet TCRdb's version contains in-frame clones alone and is incomplete. The repertoire holds tens of thousands of clones, with under 95% as singletons. Material: peripheral blood. All receptors come from a man in his 70s with active COVID-19.

The chain recombines TRBV29-1 with TRBJ1-2; D perhaps matches TRBD1 (6 bases). Germline V gene data show CDR1 as SQVTM and CDR2 as ANQGSEA. This CDR3 contains 12 residues. V was trimmed by 7 bases and J by 2 bases, leaving 11 bases between them. CDR3 residues: CSGRDINYGYTF. The CDR3 nucleotides are TGCAGCGGCCGGGACATAAACTATGGCTACACCTTC.

This clone appeared a single time. This chain links TRBV30 with TRBJ1-5; TRBD1 might be the D (5 bases). The CDR3 covers 16 residues. With 2 bases removed from V and 0 bases from J, the gap between germline ends came to 14 bases. CDR1 is GTSNPN, CDR2 SVGIG, per germline (reference sequence). The CDR3 nucleotides are TGTGCCTGGAGTTTGCCGGGGGATTATAGCAATCAGCCCCAGCATTTT. Protein: CAWSLPGDYSNQPQHF.

The chain couples TRBV20-1 to TRBJ2-2; 14 bases agree with TRBD2. CDR1 DFQATT and CDR2 SNEGSKA come from the germline V gene (reference sequence). The CDR3 runs to 18 residues. J gave up 5 bases and V 3 bases, and 11 bases lay outside the gene matches. As DNA, the CDR3 is TGCAGTGCTAGTCAATTGAGACTAGCGGGGGGGATGACCGGGGAGCTGTTTTTT. It translates to CSASQLRLAGGMTGELFF.